Included here is one T cell receptor beta chain sequence, with context. Sequenced by immunoSEQ multiplex PCR; TCRdb stores in-frame clones only, minus some. The table lists roughly 180,000 clones, approximately 94% of them singletons, with 1.1% to 1.5% in the top ten. This entry is derived from a study of control samples from healthy donors and cancer patients. This receptor was taken from a woman aged 18-35 years in good health. What was sequenced was blood.

The CDR3 is CATSRDPQGGGLTETQYF. For the CDR3, the DNA is TGTGCCACCAGCAGAGATCCTCAAGGAGGGGGGCTTACTGAGACCCAGTACTTC. The chain employs TRBV15 and TRBJ2-5; D may match TRBD1 or TRBD2 (6 bases each). This CDR3 has 18 residues. The germline V gene encodes CDR1 LNHNV and CDR2 YYDKDF (reference sequence). Trimming shortened V by 0 bases and J by 5 bases, and 22 bases separated the two germline ends.